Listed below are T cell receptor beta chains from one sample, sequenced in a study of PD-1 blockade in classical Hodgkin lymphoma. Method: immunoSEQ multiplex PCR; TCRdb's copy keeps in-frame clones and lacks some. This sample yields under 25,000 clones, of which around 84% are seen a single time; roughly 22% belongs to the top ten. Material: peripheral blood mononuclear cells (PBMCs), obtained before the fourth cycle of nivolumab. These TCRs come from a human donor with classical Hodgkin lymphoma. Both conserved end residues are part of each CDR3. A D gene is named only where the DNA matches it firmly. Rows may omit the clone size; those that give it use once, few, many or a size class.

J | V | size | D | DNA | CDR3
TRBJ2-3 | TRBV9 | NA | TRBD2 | TGTGCCAGCAGCGCCGGGACTAGCGGGACCACAGATACGCAGTATTTT | CASSAGTSGTTDTQYF
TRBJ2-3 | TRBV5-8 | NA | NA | TGTGCCAGCAGGGCCGAGGGGGTCGGCACAGATACGCAGTATTTT | CASRAEGVGTDTQYF
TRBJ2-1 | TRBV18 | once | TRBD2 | TGTGCCAGCTCACCACCGAGCGGGAACCACAATGAGCAGTTCTTC | CASSPPSGNHNEQFF
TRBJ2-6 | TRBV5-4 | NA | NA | TGTGCCAGCAGCTCCCACCGGGGGACCACAACCTCTGGGGCCAACGTCCTGACTTTC | CASSSHRGTTTSGANVLTF
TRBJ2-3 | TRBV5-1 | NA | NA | TGCGCCAGCAGCTTGGACCAGGGCACAGATACGCAGTATTTT | CASSLDQGTDTQYF
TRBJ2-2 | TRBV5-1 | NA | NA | TGCGCCAGCAGCTTGGGAGATACCGGGGAGCTGTTTTTT | CASSLGDTGELFF
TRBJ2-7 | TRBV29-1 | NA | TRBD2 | TGCAGCGTTCAGGGACTAGCGGGGGTTGGAGAGCAGTACTTC | CSVQGLAGVGEQYF
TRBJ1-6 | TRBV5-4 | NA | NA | TGTGCCAGCAGCCACGGAATCGGGGGCCTAAATTCACCCCTCCACTTT | CASSHGIGGLNSPLHF
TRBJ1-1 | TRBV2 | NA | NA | TGTGCCAGCAGTAGAGGGAGGACTGAAGCTTTCTTT | CASSRGRTEAFF
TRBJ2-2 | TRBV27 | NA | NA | TGTGCCAGCAGTAAGAATCTCCTAGGGACCGGGGAGCTGTTTTTT | CASSKNLLGTGELFF
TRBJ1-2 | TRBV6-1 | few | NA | TGTGCCAGCAGAATTTTGGCCCCCTATGGCTACACCTTC | CASRILAPYGYTF
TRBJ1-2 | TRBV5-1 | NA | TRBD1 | TGCGCCAGCAGCCCCATTGGACAGGGAGACTATGGCTACACCTTC | CASSPIGQGDYGYTF
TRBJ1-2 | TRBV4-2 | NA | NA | TGTGCCAGCAGCCTAAAGAGGGGTAACGGCTATGGCTACACCTTC | CASSLKRGNGYGYTF
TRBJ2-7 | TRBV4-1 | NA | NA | TGCGCCAGCAGCCAAGGCCGTGGGGAGCAGTACTTC | CASSQGRGEQYF
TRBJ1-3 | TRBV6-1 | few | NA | TGTGCCAGCAGTGAAGTTCGAACAGGGCTCGTCTCCTCTGGAAACACCATATATTTT | CASSEVRTGLVSSGNTIYF
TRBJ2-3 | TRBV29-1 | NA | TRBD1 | TGCAGCGCAGGGGGACCTAGCACAGATACGCAGTATTTT | CSAGGPSTDTQYF
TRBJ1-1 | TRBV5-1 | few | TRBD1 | TGCGCCAGCAGCATGGACAGGCCCCCGAACACTGAAGCTTTCTTT | CASSMDRPPNTEAFF
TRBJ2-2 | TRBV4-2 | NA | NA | TGTGCCAGCAGCCAGCCAGCCGAGACGCCCATGACCGGGGAGCTGTTTTTT | CASSQPAETPMTGELFF
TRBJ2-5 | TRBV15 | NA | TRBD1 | TGTGCCACCAGCAGAGACAGGGGGAAAGAGACCCAGTACTTC | CATSRDRGKETQYF
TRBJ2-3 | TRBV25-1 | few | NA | TGTGCCAGCAGTGAATGGGCATCCGGCACAGATACGCAGTATTTT | CASSEWASGTDTQYF
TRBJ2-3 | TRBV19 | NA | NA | TGTGCCAGTAGTATGAAGGGGGATACGCAGTATTTT | CASSMKGDTQYF
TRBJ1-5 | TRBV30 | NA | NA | TGTGCCTGGAGTCCATCCCCTTTTCCTAGGACCCAGCATTTT | CAWSPSPFPRTQHF
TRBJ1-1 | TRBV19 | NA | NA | TGTGCCAGTAGTCGTCCTGGAAACACTGAAGCTTTCTTT | CASSRPGNTEAFF
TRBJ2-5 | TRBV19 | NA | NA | TGTGCCAGTAGTATAGTACAGGGTTTATTCCCGTCAGGCGAGACCCAGTACTTC | CASSIVQGLFPSGETQYF
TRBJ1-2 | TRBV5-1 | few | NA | TGCGCCAGCAGCTTGACAGGGAATAACTATGGCTACACCTTC | CASSLTGNNYGYTF
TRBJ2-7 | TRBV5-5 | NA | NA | TGTGCCAGCAGCTTGAGACAGTGGGACTACGAGCAGTACTTC | CASSLRQWDYEQYF
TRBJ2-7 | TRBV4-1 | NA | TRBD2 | TGCGCCAGCAGCCCCCTTCGGCTAGCGGGAAGTAACGAGCAGTACTTC | CASSPLRLAGSNEQYF
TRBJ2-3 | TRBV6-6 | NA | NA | TGTGCCAGCAGCTCCCGAGGGGGAAGCACAGATACGCAGTATTTT | CASSSRGGSTDTQYF
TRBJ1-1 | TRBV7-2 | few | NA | TGTGCCAGCAGCTTATACGAGAACACTGAAGCTTTCTTT | CASSLYENTEAFF
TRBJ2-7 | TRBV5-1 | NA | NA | TGCGCCAGCAGCTTGGCAGGTCCCCCCTACGAGCAGTACTTC | CASSLAGPPYEQYF
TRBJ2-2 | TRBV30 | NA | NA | TGTGCCTGGAGGCTACTAGTCACCGGGGAGCTGTTTTTT | CAWRLLVTGELFF
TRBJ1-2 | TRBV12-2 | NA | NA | TGTGCAAGTCGCTCTTATGGCTACACCTTC | CASRSYGYTF